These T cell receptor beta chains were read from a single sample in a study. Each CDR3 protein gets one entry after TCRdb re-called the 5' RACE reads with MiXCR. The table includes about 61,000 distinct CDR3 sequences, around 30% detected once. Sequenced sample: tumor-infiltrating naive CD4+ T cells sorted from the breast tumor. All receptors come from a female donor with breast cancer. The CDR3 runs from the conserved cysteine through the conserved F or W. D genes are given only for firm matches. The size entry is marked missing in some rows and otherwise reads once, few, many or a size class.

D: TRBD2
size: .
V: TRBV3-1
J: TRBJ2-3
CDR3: CASSQGLAGFADTQYF
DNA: TGTGCCAGCAGCCAAGGACTAGCGGGATTTGCAGATACGCAGTATTTT

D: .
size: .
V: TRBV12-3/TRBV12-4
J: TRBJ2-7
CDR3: CASSLWQDYEQYF
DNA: TGTGCCAGCAGTTTGTGGCAGGACTACGAGCAGTACTTC

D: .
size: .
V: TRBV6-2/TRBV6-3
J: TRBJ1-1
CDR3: CASSYTADRYETEAFF
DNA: TGTGCCAGCAGTTACACAGCCGACAGGTACGAGACTGAAGCTTTCTTT

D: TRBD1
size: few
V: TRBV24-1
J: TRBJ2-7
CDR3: CATSDFVHGTEFSYEQYF
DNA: TGTGCCACCAGTGATTTTGTTCATGGGACAGAGTTCTCCTACGAGCAGTACTTC

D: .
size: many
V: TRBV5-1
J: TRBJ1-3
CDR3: CASSDGNTIYF
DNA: TGCGCCAGCAGTGATGGAAACACCATATATTTT

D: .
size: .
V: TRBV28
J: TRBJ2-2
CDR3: CASVLADRSTTGELFF
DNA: TGTGCCAGCGTTTTAGCTGACAGGAGTACTACCGGGGAGCTGTTTTTT

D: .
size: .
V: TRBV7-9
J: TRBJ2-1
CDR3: CASSLGGRRLVGEQFF
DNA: TGTGCCAGCAGCTTAGGGGGCCGTCGACTAGTAGGTGAGCAGTTCTTC

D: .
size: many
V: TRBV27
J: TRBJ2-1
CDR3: CASDGREMVSYNEQFF
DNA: TGTGCCAGCGATGGACGGGAGATGGTCTCCTACAATGAGCAGTTCTTC

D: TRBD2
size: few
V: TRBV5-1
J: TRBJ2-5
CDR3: CASSVAGVETQYF
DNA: TGCGCCAGCAGTGTAGCGGGAGTCGAGACCCAGTACTTC

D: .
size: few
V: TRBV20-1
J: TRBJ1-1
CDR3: CSARDRRGANTEAFF
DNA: TGCAGTGCTAGAGATCGAAGGGGGGCGAACACTGAAGCTTTCTTT

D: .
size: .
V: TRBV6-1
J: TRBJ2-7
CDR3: CATNVPFLEQYF
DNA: TGTGCCACCAACGTCCCCTTTCTCGAGCAGTACTTC

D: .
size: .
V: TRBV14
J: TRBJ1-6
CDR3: CASSQGTYASPLHF
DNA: TGTGCCAGCAGCCAAGGGACCTATGCCTCACCCCTCCACTTT